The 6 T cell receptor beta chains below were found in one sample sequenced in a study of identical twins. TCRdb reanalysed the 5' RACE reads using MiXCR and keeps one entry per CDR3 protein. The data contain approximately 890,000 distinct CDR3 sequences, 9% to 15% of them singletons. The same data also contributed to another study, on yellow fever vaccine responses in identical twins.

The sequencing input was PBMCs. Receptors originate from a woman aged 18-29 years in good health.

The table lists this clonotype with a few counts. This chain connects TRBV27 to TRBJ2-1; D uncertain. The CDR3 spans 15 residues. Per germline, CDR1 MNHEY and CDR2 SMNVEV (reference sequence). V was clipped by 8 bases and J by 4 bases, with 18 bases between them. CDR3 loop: CASGYFVGFYNEQFF. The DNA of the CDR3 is TGTGCCAGCGGTTATTTCGTCGGGTTTTACAATGAGCAGTTCTTC.

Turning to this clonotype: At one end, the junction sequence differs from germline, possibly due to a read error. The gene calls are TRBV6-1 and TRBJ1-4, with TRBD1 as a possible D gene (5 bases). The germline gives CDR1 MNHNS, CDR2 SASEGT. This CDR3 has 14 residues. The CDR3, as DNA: TGTGCCAGCACTGAAGACAGTAGACTAGAAAAACTGTTTTTT. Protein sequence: CASTEDSRLEKLFF.

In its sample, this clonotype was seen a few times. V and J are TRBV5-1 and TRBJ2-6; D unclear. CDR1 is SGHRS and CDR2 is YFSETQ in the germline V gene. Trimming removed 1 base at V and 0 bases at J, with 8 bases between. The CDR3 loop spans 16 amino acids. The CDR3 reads CASSLSWDSGANVLTF. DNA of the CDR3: TGCGCCAGCAGCTTGTCATGGGACTCTGGGGCCAACGTCCTGACTTTC.

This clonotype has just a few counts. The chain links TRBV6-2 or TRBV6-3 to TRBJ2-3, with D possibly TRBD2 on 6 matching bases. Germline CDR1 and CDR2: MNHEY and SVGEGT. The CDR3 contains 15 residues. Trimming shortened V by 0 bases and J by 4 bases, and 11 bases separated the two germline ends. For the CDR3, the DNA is TGTGCCAGCAGTTACTCAGGCGGGAAAGCAGATACGCAGTATTTT. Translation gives CASSYSGGKADTQYF.

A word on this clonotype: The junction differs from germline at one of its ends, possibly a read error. The CDR3 DNA reads TGTGCCAGCAGTCCAGGGGTGACTGGCAATCAGCACCAGCATTTT. Translated: CASSPGVTGNQHQHF. The V and J genes are TRBV12-3 or TRBV12-4 and TRBJ1-5, with a possible D match to TRBD1 (6 bases). The CDR3 length is 15 residues.

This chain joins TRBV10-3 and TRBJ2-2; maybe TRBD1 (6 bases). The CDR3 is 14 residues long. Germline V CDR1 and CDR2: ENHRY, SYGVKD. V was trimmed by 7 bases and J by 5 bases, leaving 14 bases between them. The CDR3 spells CAITSDSKTGELFF. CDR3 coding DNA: TGTGCCATCACCTCGGACAGCAAGACCGGGGAGCTGTTTTTT.